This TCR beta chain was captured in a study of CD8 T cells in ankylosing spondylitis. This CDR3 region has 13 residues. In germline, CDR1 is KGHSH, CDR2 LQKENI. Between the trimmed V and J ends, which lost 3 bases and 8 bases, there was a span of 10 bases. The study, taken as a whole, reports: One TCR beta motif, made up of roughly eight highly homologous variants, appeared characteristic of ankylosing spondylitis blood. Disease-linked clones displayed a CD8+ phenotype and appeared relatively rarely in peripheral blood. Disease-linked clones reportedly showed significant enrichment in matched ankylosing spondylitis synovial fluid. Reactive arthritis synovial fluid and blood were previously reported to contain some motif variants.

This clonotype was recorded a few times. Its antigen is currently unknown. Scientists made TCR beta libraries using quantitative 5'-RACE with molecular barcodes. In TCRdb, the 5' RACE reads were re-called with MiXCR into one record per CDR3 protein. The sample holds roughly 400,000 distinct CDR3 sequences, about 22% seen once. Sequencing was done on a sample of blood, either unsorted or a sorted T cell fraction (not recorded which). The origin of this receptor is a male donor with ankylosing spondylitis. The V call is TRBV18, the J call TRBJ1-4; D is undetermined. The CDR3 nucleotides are TGTGCCAGCTCACCCGTTGACTCCGAAAAACTGTTTTTT. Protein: CASSPVDSEKLFF. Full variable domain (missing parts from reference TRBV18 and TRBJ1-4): NAGVMQNPRHLVRRRGQEARLRCSPMKGHSHVYWYRQLPEEGLKFMVYLQKENIIDESGMPKERFSAEFPKEGPSILRIQQVVRGDSAAYFCASSPVDSEKLFFGSGTQLSVL.